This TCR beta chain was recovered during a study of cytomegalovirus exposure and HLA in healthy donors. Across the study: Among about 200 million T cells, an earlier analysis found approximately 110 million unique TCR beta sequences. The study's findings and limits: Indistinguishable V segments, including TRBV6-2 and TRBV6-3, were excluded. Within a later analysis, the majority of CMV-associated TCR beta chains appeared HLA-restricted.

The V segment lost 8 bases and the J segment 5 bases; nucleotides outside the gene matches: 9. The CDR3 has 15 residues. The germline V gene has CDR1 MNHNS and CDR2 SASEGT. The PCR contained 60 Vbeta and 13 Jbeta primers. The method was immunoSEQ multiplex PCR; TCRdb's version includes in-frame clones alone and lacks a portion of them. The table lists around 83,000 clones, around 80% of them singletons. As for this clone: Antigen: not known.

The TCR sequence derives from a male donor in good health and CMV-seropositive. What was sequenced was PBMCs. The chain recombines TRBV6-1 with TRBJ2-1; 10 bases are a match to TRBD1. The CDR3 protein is CASLSRTGGNNEQFF. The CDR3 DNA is TGTGCCAGCCTGAGCCGGACAGGGGGAAACAATGAGCAGTTCTTC.